This T cell receptor (beta chain) was captured in a study of cytomegalovirus exposure and HLA in healthy donors. Broader study findings: Prior analysis indicated that the majority of TCR beta V segments exhibited productivity approximately 87% or approximately 30% of the time.

As concerns this clone: Its antigen remains unidentified.

The CDR3 spans 16 residues. Germline values: CDR1 MNHNS, CDR2 SASEGT. The ends lost 4 bases at V and 3 bases at J; junction bases unmatched: 8. The PCR had 60 Vbeta and 13 Jbeta primers. The data were produced by immunoSEQ multiplex PCR, yet TCRdb's version contains in-frame clones alone and is incomplete. Of around 150,000 clones in the sample, around 80% were seen once. The clonotype originates from a young man in good health and CMV-seronegative. Material: PBMCs. The V and J genes are TRBV6-1 and TRBJ2-2; 7 bases agree with TRBD1. The CDR3 coding sequence is TGTGCCAGCAGTGGAACCGGGACAGCTTACACCGGGGAGCTGTTTTTT. Amino acid sequence: CASSGTGTAYTGELFF.